Each of the 6 T cell receptor beta chains below was sequenced from the same sample in a study of blood T cell repertoires in COVID-19. Profiling relied on immunoSEQ multiplex PCR, and the TCRdb table lists in-frame clones only, not all of them. In the table there are about 70,000 clones, 82% of which are singletons. Sequenced input: peripheral blood. Receptors were obtained from a woman aged 60 to 75 with acute or convalescent COVID-19.

This rearrangement joins TRBV2 to TRBJ1-4; D not certain. V lost 6 bases, J lost 5 bases, and 16 bases lay in between. Germline loops: CDR1 SNHLY, CDR2 FYNNEI. This CDR3 spans 15 amino acids. The CDR3 spells CASRNGPAANEKLFF. The CDR3 DNA is TGTGCCAGCAGAAATGGTCCAGCGGCAAATGAAAAACTGTTTTTT.

For the CDR3, the DNA is TGTGCCAGCAGCTTCACAGGGGGGAAGGGGCGGGAGCAGTTCTTC. As protein: CASSFTGGKGREQFF. V usage is TRBV5-8 and J usage is TRBJ2-1; 8 nucleotides align to TRBD1. J gave up 10 bases and V 2 bases, and 11 bases lay outside the gene matches. The length of the CDR3 is 15 residues. CDR1 and CDR2 from the germline V gene are SGHTS and YDEGEE.

The chain has TRBV19 and TRBJ1-2; 8 nucleotides line up with TRBD1. CDR1 LNHDA and CDR2 SQIVND come from the germline V gene (reference sequence). The V gene end was trimmed by 7 bases and the J gene end by 6 bases; junction bases not matched to a gene: 7. This CDR3 has 13 amino acids. The CDR3 loop reads CASTDRGADGYTF. CDR3 sequence (DNA): TGTGCCAGTACCGACAGGGGCGCTGATGGCTACACCTTC.

The chain couples TRBV28 to TRBJ2-7, with 9 bases matching TRBD2. The length of the CDR3 is 15 residues. J gave up 2 bases and V 8 bases, and 10 bases lay outside the gene matches. CDR1 is MDHEN, CDR2 SYDVKM, per germline. The CDR3 here is CASGQAGGGTYEQYF. CDR3 coding DNA: TGTGCCAGCGGACAAGCGGGAGGAGGAACCTACGAGCAGTACTTC.

The chain carries TRBV29-1 and TRBJ2-7, with D perhaps TRBD1 (6 bases). The CDR3 covers 12 residues. V was pared by 3 bases and J by 2 bases, with 8 bases between. Germline V lookup: CDR1 SQVTM, CDR2 ANQGSEA. The CDR3 coding sequence is TGCAGCGTTGAGGGACACCCCTACGAGCAGTACTTC. Its translation: CSVEGHPYEQYF.

The V and J genes are TRBV19 and TRBJ2-2; the match to TRBD1 covers 8 bases. Germline-derived CDR1 and CDR2 are LNHDA and SQIVND (reference sequence). With 5 bases clipped from V and 1 base from J, the junction kept 0 bases outside the gene matches. This CDR3 contains 14 residues. The CDR3 nucleotides read TGTGCCAGTAGTGACAGGGGGAACACCGGGGAGCTGTTTTTT. This encodes CASSDRGNTGELFF.